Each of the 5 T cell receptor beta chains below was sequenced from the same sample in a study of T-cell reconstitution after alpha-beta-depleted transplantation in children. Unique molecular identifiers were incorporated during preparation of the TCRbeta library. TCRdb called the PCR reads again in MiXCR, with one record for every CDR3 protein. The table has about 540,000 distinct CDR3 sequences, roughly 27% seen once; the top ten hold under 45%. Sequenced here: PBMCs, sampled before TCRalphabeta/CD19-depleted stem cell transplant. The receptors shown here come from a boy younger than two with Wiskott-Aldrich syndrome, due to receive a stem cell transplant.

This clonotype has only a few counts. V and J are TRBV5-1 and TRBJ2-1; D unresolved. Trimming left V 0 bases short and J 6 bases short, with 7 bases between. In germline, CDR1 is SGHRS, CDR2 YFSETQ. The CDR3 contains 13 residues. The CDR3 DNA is TGCGCCAGCAGCTTGGAAGCCCTCAATGAGCAGTTCTTC. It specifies CASSLEALNEQFF.

CDR3 DNA sequence: TGTGCCAGCAGCCAAGGGTACGGACAAGAGACCCAGTACTTC. It specifies CASSQGYGQETQYF. The V gene is TRBV14, the J gene TRBJ2-5; D gene ambiguous. The germline gives CDR1 SGHDN, CDR2 FVKESK. The CDR3 consists of 14 residues. With 1 base removed from V and 2 bases from J, the gap between germline ends came to 8 bases.

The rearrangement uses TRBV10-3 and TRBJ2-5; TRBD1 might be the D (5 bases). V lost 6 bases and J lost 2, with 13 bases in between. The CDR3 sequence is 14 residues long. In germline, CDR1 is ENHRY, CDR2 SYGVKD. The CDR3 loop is CAISPSTAQETQYF. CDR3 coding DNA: TGTGCCATCAGCCCCTCGACAGCTCAAGAGACCCAGTACTTC.

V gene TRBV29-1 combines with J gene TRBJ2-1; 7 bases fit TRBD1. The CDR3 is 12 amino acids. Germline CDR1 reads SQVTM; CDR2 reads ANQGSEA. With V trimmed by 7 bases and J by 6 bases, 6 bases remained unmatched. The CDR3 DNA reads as TGCAGCGGACGGGACAGTGTCAATGAGCAGTTCTTC. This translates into CSGRDSVNEQFF.

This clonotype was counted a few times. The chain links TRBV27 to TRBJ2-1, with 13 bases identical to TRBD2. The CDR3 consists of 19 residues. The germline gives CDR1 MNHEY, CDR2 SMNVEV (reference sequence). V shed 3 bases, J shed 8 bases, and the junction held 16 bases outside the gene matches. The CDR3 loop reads CASSLRGLAGRGSMDEQFF. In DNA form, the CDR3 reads TGTGCCAGCAGTTTGAGGGGACTAGCGGGAAGAGGAAGTATGGATGAGCAGTTCTTC.